Below, 23 T cell receptor beta chains from the same sample are listed, as sequenced in a study of shared clonotypes between healthy human individuals (dated by TCRdb to about 2020). Library prep was done by the immunoSEQ multiplex PCR assay. TCRdb mirrors the immuneACCESS table, restricted to in-frame sequences. Some clones are absent from its copies; in checked studies, under half trace to an unresolved V gene, and the reason for the others is unknown. The sample table contains around 450,000 clones; only one count was recorded for around 79% of them. Around 14% of the sample rests with the top ten. Sequenced sample: PBMCs. These receptors all stem from a woman aged 40 to 55 in good health. Some clones in this sample may be carry-over from other donors' samples.

The V call is TRBV15, the J call TRBJ2-1; the D gene is possibly TRBD2 (5 bases). Trimming took 0 bases from V and 2 from J, leaving 8 bases between them. CDR1 is LNHNV and CDR2 is YYDKDF in the germline V gene (reference sequence). This CDR3 comprises 15 residues. CDR3: CATSRDSATYNEQFF. The CDR3 bases are TGTGCCACCAGCAGAGATAGCGCCACCTACAATGAGCAGTTCTTC.

The chain has TRBV15 and TRBJ2-7; D gene uncertain. This CDR3 is built from 15 residues. Germline CDR1 LNHNV, CDR2 YYDKDF (reference sequence). V shed 0 bases and J shed 3 bases, with 12 bases lying between them. DNA of the CDR3: TGTGCCACCAGCAGAGATTGGAGATCCAACTACGAGCAGTACTTC. It codes for CATSRDWRSNYEQYF.

V is TRBV6-5 and J is TRBJ2-7; weak D call: TRBD2 (5 bases). V lost 5 bases, J lost 6 bases, and 14 bases lay in between. CDR1 is MNHEY, CDR2 SVGAGI, per germline. CDR3 size: 13 residues. CDR3 in DNA: TGTGCCAGCAGTGGCGGTCGGGGTCTCGAGCAGTACTTC. It codes for CASSGGRGLEQYF.

The chain joins TRBV29-1 to TRBJ1-1; D not certain. Germline V lookup: CDR1 SQVTM, CDR2 ANQGSEA. V shed 5 bases and J shed 4 bases, with 14 bases lying between them. The CDR3 loop spans 13 amino acids. The CDR3: CSVWVTLSTEAFF. CDR3 in DNA: TGCAGCGTTTGGGTCACCCTGTCCACTGAAGCTTTCTTT.

The gene calls are TRBV21-1 and TRBJ2-2; the D segment call TRBD1 is taken from the table without a DNA check. TRBV21-1 is labeled a pseudogene. The CDR3 loop spans 18 amino acids. DNA for the CDR3: TGTGCCAGCGGTGCTCCGGGACAGGGGGCGCGAAACACCGGGGAGCTGTTTTTT. Its protein product is CASGAPGQGARNTGELFF.

The chain carries TRBV27 and TRBJ2-3; 11 bases map to TRBD2. The V and J ends lost 5 bases and 0 bases, in that order; junction bases with no gene match: 7. The CDR3 covers 17 residues. Germline values: CDR1 MNHEY, CDR2 SMNVEV (reference sequence). CDR3 nucleotides: TGTGCCAGCAGTCAGCCCGGGACTAGCGGTAGCACAGATACGCAGTATTTT. This sequence encodes CASSQPGTSGSTDTQYF.

This CDR3 is CASSSGAGNTGELFF. The CDR3 bases are TGTGCCAGCAGCTCAGGGGCAGGGAACACCGGGGAGCTGTTTTTT. This chain joins TRBV7-9 and TRBJ2-2, with a tentative D call TRBD1 (6 bases). The CDR3 covers 15 residues. V dropped 4 bases and J dropped 1 base, with 10 bases sitting between them. The germline V gene encodes CDR1 SEHNR and CDR2 FQNEAQ (reference sequence). Supplemented by reference TRBV7-9 and TRBJ2-2, the full variable domain reads DTGVSQNPRHKITKRGQNVTFRCDPISEHNRLYWYRQTLGQGPEFLTYFQNEAQLEKSRLLSDRFSAERPKGSFSTLEIQRTEQGDSAMYLCASSSGAGNTGELFFGEGSRLTVL.

The chain joins TRBV19 to TRBJ1-2; TRBD1 matches at 7 bases. V was clipped by 4 bases and J by 2 bases; unmatched bases: 10. The CDR3 totals 16 residues. Per the germline V gene, CDR1 is LNHDA and CDR2 is SQIVND (reference sequence). This CDR3 is CASSKKDRVRNYGYTF. CDR3 DNA: TGTGCCAGTAGTAAAAAAGACAGGGTGCGGAACTATGGCTACACCTTC.

This clone turned up a few times. The chain couples TRBV7-3 to TRBJ2-3; a weak D match, TRBD2 (6 bases). There are 13 residues in the CDR3. The V end lost 6 bases, the J end lost 4 bases, and 11 bases lay between the germline ends. Germline V lookup: CDR1 SGHTA, CDR2 FQGTGA. The CDR3 reads CASSRELADTQYF. For the CDR3, the DNA is TGTGCCAGCAGTCGGGAGTTGGCAGATACGCAGTATTTT. Combining the CDR3 with reference TRBV7-3 and TRBJ2-3 gives the whole variable domain GAGVSQTPSNKVTEKGKYVELRCDPISGHTALYWYRQSLGQGPEFLIYFQGTGAADDSGLPNDRFFAVRPEGSVSTLKIQRTERGDSAVYLCASSRELADTQYFGPGTRLTVL.

Of note for this clone: Other nucleotide sequences from this sample produce the same CDR3. The rearrangement joins TRBV15 to TRBJ2-2; D uncertain. This CDR3 region has 12 residues. Germline V gives CDR1 LNHNV, CDR2 YYDKDF (reference sequence). Deletions cut 4 bases from V and 2 bases from J, with 2 bases between. The CDR3 here is CATSTNTGELFF. CDR3 coding DNA: TGTGCCACCAGCACCAACACCGGGGAGCTGTTTTTT.

CDR3 loop: CASSLQRNLGGMPQHF. The CDR3 coding sequence is TGTGCCAGCAGTTTACAGAGGAACCTTGGGGGGATGCCCCAGCATTTT. The chain uses TRBV27 and TRBJ1-5, with D perhaps matching TRBD1 (5 bases). V was pared by 2 bases and J by 9 bases, with 20 bases between. This CDR3 is built from 16 residues. The germline CDR1 and CDR2 sequences are MNHEY and SMNVEV (reference sequence).

The V gene is TRBV5-1, the J gene TRBJ2-1; 7 nucleotides line up with TRBD2. Germline loops: CDR1 SGHRS, CDR2 YFSETQ. The CDR3 totals 13 residues. Trimming at V came to 4 bases and at J to 8 bases, leaving 6 bases not matched to a gene. CDR3 sequence: CASSPRLADEQFF. The DNA for the CDR3 is TGCGCCAGCAGCCCCCGGCTAGCGGATGAGCAGTTCTTC.

V gene TRBV5-1 combines with J gene TRBJ2-1; TRBD1 matches at 7 bases. In germline, CDR1 is SGHRS, CDR2 YFSETQ. The CDR3 is made up of 13 amino acids. V shed 4 bases, J shed 6 bases, and the junction held 4 bases outside the gene matches. The CDR3 loop is CASSPGTANEQFF. The CDR3 DNA sequence: TGCGCCAGCAGCCCCGGGACAGCCAATGAGCAGTTCTTC. Full variable domain (remainder filled in from reference TRBV5-1 and TRBJ2-1): KAGVTQTPRYLIKTRGQQVTLSCSPISGHRSVSWYQQTPGQGLQFLFEYFSETQRNKGNFPGRFSGRQFSNSRSEMNVSTLELGDSALYLCASSPGTANEQFFGPGTRLTVL.

The rearrangement uses TRBV9 and TRBJ2-5; 7 positions agree with TRBD2. This CDR3 is 14 amino acids long. V lost 0 bases to trimming and J lost 4 bases; unmatched junction nucleotides: 3. Germline lookup yields CDR1 SGDLS and CDR2 YYNGEE. In nucleotides, the CDR3 is TGTGCCAGCAGCGTAGCCTCGGGAGGAGAGACCCAGTACTTC. Protein product: CASSVASGGETQYF.

CDR3 sequence (DNA): TGTGCCAGTAGTATCAATGGACCACAGGACCGGGAGCTGTTTTTT. Protein: CASSINGPQDRELFF. The chain recombines TRBV19 with TRBJ2-2; D is perhaps TRBD1 (5 bases). The V gene lost 3 bases and the J gene lost 9 bases, with 17 bases spanning the gap. The germline V gene has CDR1 LNHDA and CDR2 SQIVND (reference sequence). The CDR3 extends over 15 amino acids. The full variable domain, its missing parts supplied by reference TRBV19 and TRBJ2-2, is DGGITQSPKYLFRKEGQNVTLSCEQNLNHDAMYWYRQDPGQGLRLIYYSQIVNDFQKGDIAEGYSVSREKKESFPLTVTSAQKNPTAFYLCASSINGPQDRELFFGEGSRLTVL.

The V gene is TRBV28, the J gene TRBJ1-5, with 10 bases fitting TRBD1. J lost 6 bases, V lost 5 bases, and 4 bases had no gene match. The V gene's germline CDR1 is MDHEN and CDR2 SYDVKM. The CDR3 is made up of 14 amino acids. CDR3 sequence (DNA): TGTGCCAGCAGTAACTGGGACAGGGGTCAGCCCCAGCATTTT. It translates to CASSNWDRGQPQHF.

This chain uses TRBV27 with TRBJ2-7; D not certain. Germline CDR1 and CDR2: MNHEY and SMNVEV (reference sequence). Trimming stripped 5 bases from V and 4 bases from J, with 12 bases between. CDR3 length equals 13 residues. The CDR3 region has the DNA TGTGCCAGCAGTAAGTCACCCGCGTACGAGCAGTACTTC. Translating it yields CASSKSPAYEQYF.

Notes on this clone: A junction end diverges from the germline sequence, so it may reflect a read error. This CDR3 is also generated by other DNA sequences in the sample. The chain joins TRBV18 to TRBJ1-1; tentative D call: TRBD1 (6 bases). In germline, CDR1 is KGHSH, CDR2 LQKENI. The CDR3 runs to 13 residues. The CDR3 reads CASSPQGNTEAFF. The CDR3 DNA reads as TGTGCCAGCTCCCCACAGGGGAACACTGAAGCTTTCTTT.

The count of this clone is one. This specimen includes other DNA sequences encoding the same CDR3. This rearrangement joins TRBV9 to TRBJ2-3; TRBD2 matches at 11 bases. Looked up from germline, CDR1 is SGDLS and CDR2 is YYNGEE. Trimming took 4 bases from V and 3 from J; bases not matched to a gene: 1. The CDR3 runs to 14 residues. In DNA, the CDR3 is TGTGCCAGCAGCACTAGCGGGAGAACAGATACGCAGTATTTT. The encoded protein is CASSTSGRTDTQYF.

The chain uses TRBV19 and TRBJ2-3; D is unclear. Germline values: CDR1 LNHDA, CDR2 SQIVND (reference sequence). The germline V and J ends were trimmed by 3 bases and 1 base, with 8 bases remaining between them. CDR3 length: 14 amino acids. The CDR3 DNA reads TGTGCCAGTAGTATCCCTTCCCGCACAGATACGCAGTATTTT. This codes for CASSIPSRTDTQYF. The full variable domain, in which reference TRBV19 and TRBJ2-3 provide the parts outside the CDR3, is DGGITQSPKYLFRKEGQNVTLSCEQNLNHDAMYWYRQDPGQGLRLIYYSQIVNDFQKGDIAEGYSVSREKKESFPLTVTSAQKNPTAFYLCASSIPSRTDTQYFGPGTRLTVL.

The chain employs TRBV19 and TRBJ1-4; 7 nucleotides match TRBD1. CDR1 and CDR2 from the germline V gene are LNHDA and SQIVND (reference sequence). The CDR3 covers 15 residues. With V trimmed by 9 bases and J by 4 bases, 11 bases remained unmatched. CDR3 sequence (DNA): TGTGCCAGCCAACAGGGGCGAGCGATTAATGAAAAACTGTTTTTT. Residues: CASQQGRAINEKLFF.

A single count supports this clone. The rearrangement links TRBV28 to TRBJ2-1; 7 nucleotides align to TRBD1. V was pared by 6 bases and J by 0 bases, with 8 bases of the junction left unmatched. Per the germline V gene, CDR1 is MDHEN and CDR2 is SYDVKM. This CDR3 contains 16 residues. The chain's CDR3 is CASRNRGPSSYNEQFF. In DNA form, the CDR3 reads TGTGCCAGCAGGAACAGGGGACCTAGCTCCTACAATGAGCAGTTCTTC.

CDR3 sequence: CASSLTSGGLTGELFF. The CDR3 nucleotides are TGTGCCAGCAGCTTAACGAGCGGAGGACTCACCGGGGAGCTGTTTTTT. The genes are TRBV7-3 and TRBJ2-2; a possible D gene is TRBD2 (5 bases). The germline CDR1 and CDR2 sequences are SGHTA and FQGTGA. The V gene lost 0 bases and the J gene lost 4 bases, with 12 bases spanning the gap. The CDR3 loop spans 16 amino acids.